These 23 T cell receptor beta chains originate from one sample sequenced in a study of cytomegalovirus exposure and HLA in healthy donors. This PCR relied on a set of 60 Vbeta primers and 13 Jbeta primers. TCRdb's copy holds only in-frame clones and misses some; the assay was immunoSEQ multiplex PCR. The data contain some 100,000 clones, roughly three quarters of them singletons. The sequenced material came from PBMCs. The source of these receptors is a man aged 40-49 years in good health and CMV-seronegative.

The genes are TRBV2 and TRBJ1-1; 7 bases are a match to TRBD1. The germline CDR1 and CDR2 sequences are SNHLY and FYNNEI. This CDR3 contains 14 residues. V dropped 5 bases and J dropped 2; count of bases not matched to a gene: 5. The CDR3 loop is CASSTRDRNTEAFF. CDR3 sequence (DNA): TGTGCCAGCAGTACCCGGGACAGAAACACTGAAGCTTTCTTT.

The chain couples TRBV18 to TRBJ1-2; D gene uncertain. Trimming shortened V by 4 bases and J by 0 bases, and 6 bases separated the two germline ends. CDR1 and CDR2 from the germline V gene are KGHSH and LQKENI. The CDR3 contains 13 residues. As DNA, the CDR3 is TGTGCCAGCTCACGGGCCGCTAACTATGGCTACACCTTC. Its translation is CASSRAANYGYTF.

The chain employs TRBV10-3 and TRBJ1-1; D is uncertain. The CDR3 has 13 residues. V was shortened by 5 bases and J by 5 bases, with 12 bases between the two germline ends. The germline V gene encodes CDR1 ENHRY and CDR2 SYGVKD. DNA of the CDR3: TGTGCCATCAGTCAGCTCACGGGAACTGAAGCTTTCTTT. Amino acids: CAISQLTGTEAFF.

The chain employs TRBV2 and TRBJ1-4; D perhaps matches TRBD1 (6 bases). The germline V gene encodes CDR1 SNHLY and CDR2 FYNNEI. V lost 7 bases and J 5 bases, leaving 14 bases between the germline ends. The CDR3 contains 14 residues. The CDR3 reads CASNTRTENEKLFF. The CDR3 region has the DNA TGTGCCAGCAACACCAGGACAGAGAATGAAAAACTGTTTTTT.

This chain uses TRBV5-1 with TRBJ1-4; D is ambiguous. CDR1 and CDR2 from the germline V gene are SGHRS and YFSETQ. This CDR3 has 14 amino acids. Deletions cut 1 base from V and 0 bases from J, with 4 bases between. CDR3 amino acids: CASSLLPTNEKLFF. DNA of the CDR3: TGCGCCAGCAGCTTGCTTCCAACTAATGAAAAACTGTTTTTT.

This rearrangement joins TRBV19 to TRBJ1-3; D call uncertain. This CDR3 is 14 amino acids long. Trimming took off 5 bases at V and 4 bases at J, with 12 bases between the two ends. Germline CDR1 and CDR2: LNHDA and SQIVND (reference sequence). The CDR3 nucleotides read TGTGCCAGTAGTGCCGGGAACTTAGGAAACACCATATATTTT. Residues: CASSAGNLGNTIYF.

This clone was counted a single time. This chain joins TRBV6-5 and TRBJ1-2; the match to TRBD1 covers 7 bases. Germline V lookup: CDR1 MNHEY, CDR2 SVGAGI. The junction had 12 bases not matched to a gene; V was cut back by 9 bases and J by 8 bases. The CDR3 spans 13 residues. Written as DNA, the CDR3 is TGTGCCAGTTACCTTGACAGGGTTCACGGCTACACCTTC. Its protein is CASYLDRVHGYTF.

As concerns this clone: One junction end disagrees with the germline gene, perhaps due to a read error. The gene calls are TRBV7-3 and TRBJ2-3, with a possible D match to TRBD2 (5 bases). The germline gives CDR1 SGHTA, CDR2 FQGTGA. CDR3 length equals 13 residues. CDR3 region: CASSLNEGDTQYF. The CDR3 bases are TGTGCCAGCAGTTTAAATGAGGGAGATACGCAGTATTTT.

V and J are TRBV9 and TRBJ2-5; no clear D gene. There are 14 residues in the CDR3. Germline V gives CDR1 SGDLS, CDR2 YYNGEE. The V end lost 4 bases, the J end lost 2 bases, and 12 bases lay between the germline ends. CDR3 in DNA: TGTGCCAGCAGCCACCCGAGCACTCAAGAGACCCAGTACTTC. Protein: CASSHPSTQETQYF.

The chain has TRBV19 and TRBJ1-4; D not resolved. This CDR3 spans 15 amino acids. Trimming removed 8 bases at V and 0 bases at J, with 13 bases between. Per germline, CDR1 LNHDA and CDR2 SQIVND (reference sequence). CDR3 in DNA: TGTGCCAGTTATCCGATCGGAGCAACTAATGAAAAACTGTTTTTT. This encodes CASYPIGATNEKLFF.

The chain couples TRBV4-1 to TRBJ1-1; 7 nucleotides match TRBD1. This CDR3 contains 15 residues. With V trimmed by 1 base and J by 3 bases, 5 bases remained unmatched. Germline values: CDR1 MGHRA, CDR2 YSYEKL. The CDR3 loop reads CASSQAGTVDTEAFF. The CDR3 nucleotides read TGCGCCAGCAGCCAAGCCGGGACAGTAGACACTGAAGCTTTCTTT.

This chain joins TRBV28 and TRBJ2-1; D perhaps matches TRBD1 (5 bases). The CDR3 runs to 14 residues. Trimming cost V 5 bases and J 8 bases, with 16 bases left between them. Germline CDR1 is MDHEN and CDR2 is SYDVKM. In DNA form, the CDR3 reads TGTGCCAGCAGTCCCGTGGACACCATCGATGAGCAGTTCTTC. Protein: CASSPVDTIDEQFF.

This chain joins TRBV10-3 and TRBJ2-5; 8 nucleotides line up with TRBD2. CDR3 size: 14 residues. CDR1 is ENHRY, CDR2 SYGVKD, per germline. After removal of 0 bases from V and 6 bases from J, the junction contained 3 bases not matched to a gene. CDR3 residues: CAISESTSEQTQYF. In DNA form, the CDR3 reads TGTGCCATCAGTGAGTCGACTAGCGAGCAGACCCAGTACTTC.

On this clone itself: The sample contains more than one DNA sequence encoding this CDR3. V gene TRBV6-1 combines with J gene TRBJ1-1; no clear D gene. There are 12 residues in the CDR3. V was shortened by 3 bases and J by 5 bases, with 7 bases between the two germline ends. Germline CDR1 reads MNHNS; CDR2 reads SASEGT. The CDR3 reads CASSEVETEAFF. Here the CDR3 DNA reads TGTGCCAGCAGTGAGGTAGAGACTGAAGCTTTCTTT.

The rearrangement joins TRBV5-8 to TRBJ2-3; 7 bases fit TRBD2. This CDR3 has 15 residues. Germline V lookup: CDR1 SGHTS, CDR2 YDEGEE. V gave up 0 bases and J gave up 3 bases; unmatched junction bases: 4. The CDR3: CASSLERGVTDTQYF. The CDR3 DNA reads TGTGCCAGCAGCTTGGAACGGGGGGTGACAGATACGCAGTATTTT.

In its sample, this clone was seen a few times. This sequence joins TRBV7-2 and TRBJ2-1; the match to TRBD2 covers 9 bases. The germline CDR1 and CDR2 sequences are SGHTA and FQGNSA. The CDR3 covers 15 residues. V trimming: 5 bases; J trimming: 4 bases; junction bases outside the gene matches: 6. DNA of the CDR3: TGTGCCAGCAGCCACTCTAGCGGGGATTACAATGAGCAGTTCTTC. It specifies CASSHSSGDYNEQFF.

The chain links TRBV14 to TRBJ1-2; 12 bases map to TRBD1. CDR3 length: 14 residues. V lost 4 bases to trimming and J lost 6 bases; unmatched junction nucleotides: 3. From germline, CDR1 is SGHDN and CDR2 FVKESK. Written as DNA, the CDR3 is TGTGCCAGCAGCCGGGACAGGGGGCCTCATGGCTACACCTTC. Translation gives CASSRDRGPHGYTF.

The chain uses TRBV10-1 and TRBJ2-7; the D is unclear. This CDR3 spans 12 amino acids. V dropped 7 bases and J dropped 3 bases, with 10 bases sitting between them. CDR1 and CDR2 from the germline V gene are WNHNN and SYGVQD (reference sequence). The CDR3 here is CASTMTSYEQYV. The CDR3 DNA sequence: TGCGCCAGCACCATGACAAGCTACGAGCAGTACGTC.

The V and J genes are TRBV7-3 and TRBJ1-2, with D perhaps TRBD1 (5 bases). The V gene's germline CDR1 is SGHTA and CDR2 FQGTGA. This CDR3 is built from 15 residues. V dropped 4 bases and J dropped 3 bases, with 15 bases sitting between them. CDR3 sequence (DNA): TGTGCCAGCAGCTCCACGGGGGGGTTAGACTATGGCTACACCTTC. Translation: CASSSTGGLDYGYTF.

The rearrangement joins TRBV7-9 to TRBJ2-5; weak D call: TRBD1 (5 bases). Trimming took off 1 base at V and 5 bases at J, with 14 bases between the two ends. Germline V gives CDR1 SEHNR, CDR2 FQNEAQ (reference sequence). This CDR3 has 15 residues. CDR3 sequence (DNA): TGTGCCAGCAGCTTAGGGCAGGGCGTAACGGAGACCCAGTACTTC. Protein sequence: CASSLGQGVTETQYF.

V usage is TRBV10-3 and J usage is TRBJ1-5; 8 bases match TRBD1. Trimming removed 3 bases from V and 0 bases from J; junction bases left unmatched: 7. CDR1 is ENHRY, CDR2 SYGVKD, per germline. The CDR3 sequence is 17 residues long. CDR3: CAISDPDRASSNQPQHF. The CDR3 region has the DNA TGTGCCATCAGTGATCCGGACAGGGCAAGTAGCAATCAGCCCCAGCATTTT.

This clone occurred once. The J gene is TRBJ2-3, the V gene TRBV5-1; possible D gene TRBD2, 6 bases. CDR3 size: 15 residues. The germline CDR1 and CDR2 sequences are SGHRS and YFSETQ. With 2 bases removed from V and 4 bases from J, the gap between germline ends came to 14 bases. CDR3 coding DNA: TGCGCCAGCAGCTTCTCGGGGGATGGCGCAGATACGCAGTATTTT. This codes for CASSFSGDGADTQYF.

J is TRBJ1-2 and V is TRBV6-6, with 8 bases fitting TRBD1. V was clipped by 5 bases and J by 6 bases; unmatched bases: 5. The CDR3 totals 13 residues. Germline V gene lookup returns CDR1 MNHNY and CDR2 SVGAGI (reference sequence). The CDR3 is CASSRTGRDGYTF. The CDR3, as DNA: TGTGCCAGCAGTCGGACAGGGCGTGATGGCTACACCTTC.